The next 7 T cell receptor beta chains were all read from a single sample in a study of regulatory T cells in long-lasting Graves disease. Both iRepertoire HTBI primers and Arm-PCR of CDR3 regions were used to build the TCR beta libraries. TCRdb re-called the multiplex PCR reads through MiXCR, storing one row per CDR3 protein. Counted here are a few hundred thousand distinct CDR3 sequences, 15% to 20% occurring once; the ten biggest clones make up around 13%. Sample time point: newly diagnosed GD, antithyroid drugs for less than 3 months. RNA from PBMCs was the source of the TCR library. These data are also associated with another study on T cells in Graves' hyperthyroidism and ophthalmopathy.

This material consisted of peripheral blood mononuclear cells (PBMCs), taken at new diagnosis, from a patient treated with antithyroid drugs. The source of these receptors is a woman between 25 and 40 years old with Graves disease.

In its sample, this clonotype was seen many times. This chain joins TRBV6-9 and TRBJ1-5; 8 bases fit TRBD1. The CDR3 consists of 15 residues. Looked up from germline, CDR1 is MNHGY and CDR2 is SVAAGI. Germline trimming cut 3 bases from V and 7 bases from J; bases unmatched to any gene: 8. Here the CDR3 DNA reads TGTGCCAGCAGTTACCCGGACAGGGCTGTGCAGCCCCAGCATTTT. This encodes CASSYPDRAVQPQHF.

This clonotype occurred a few times. The chain carries TRBV5-1 and TRBJ1-1, with a weak D call TRBD1 (5 bases). The CDR3 totals 15 residues. The germline CDR1 and CDR2 sequences are SGHRS and YFSETQ. The V end was cut by 4 bases, the J end by 4 bases, with 17 bases between. The CDR3 DNA reads TGCGCCAGCAGCGTAGGGACGGCCGGGGGCACTGAAGCTTTCTTT. Translating it yields CASSVGTAGGTEAFF. Variable domain in full (rest from reference TRBV5-1 and TRBJ1-1): KAGVTQTPRYLIKTRGQQVTLSCSPISGHRSVSWYQQTPGQGLQFLFEYFSETQRNKGNFPGRFSGRQFSNSRSEMNVSTLELGDSALYLCASSVGTAGGTEAFFGQGTRLTVV.

The rearrangement uses TRBV19 and TRBJ2-5, with a weak D call TRBD2 (5 bases). This CDR3 is 15 amino acids long. Germline V gene data show CDR1 as LNHDA and CDR2 as SQIVND (reference sequence). The V gene lost 1 base and the J gene lost 2 bases, with 11 bases spanning the gap. CDR3 bases: TGTGCCAGTAGTATAGGAGGGCAGACGCAAGAGACCCAGTACTTC. It yields the protein CASSIGGQTQETQYF.

This clonotype came up many times. The chain uses TRBV28 and TRBJ1-5, with D hard to call. The length of the CDR3 is 12 residues. V gave up 8 bases and J gave up 4 bases, with 9 bases separating them. Germline lookup yields CDR1 MDHEN and CDR2 SYDVKM. CDR3 region: CASLTLNQPQHF. The CDR3 nucleotides read TGTGCCAGCCTGACACTTAATCAGCCCCAGCATTTT.

The table lists this clonotype with many counts. The V and J genes are TRBV7-9 and TRBJ2-5, with TRBD1 identical over 7 bases. The CDR3 consists of 13 residues. CDR1 is SEHNR, CDR2 FQNEAQ, per germline (reference sequence). The J segment lost 7 bases and the V segment lost 6 bases, leaving 8 bases of the junction unmatched. In DNA, the CDR3 is TGTGCCAGCAGTATAGGGACAGTGGGGACCCAGTACTTC. The encoded protein is CASSIGTVGTQYF.

In this sample, this clonotype turned up many times. The chain links TRBV5-4 to TRBJ2-7, with unresolved D. V was pared by 3 bases and J by 2 bases, with 9 bases between. In germline, CDR1 is SGHNT, CDR2 YYREEE (reference sequence). The length of the CDR3 is 13 residues. CDR3 nucleotide sequence: TGTGCCAGCAGCTCGCCGAGCGCCTACGAGCAGTACTTC. It translates to CASSSPSAYEQYF.

This clonotype occurred many times. The V call is TRBV6-5, the J call TRBJ1-1; D is ambiguous. The CDR3 spans 11 residues. Trimming cost V 4 bases and J 4 bases, with 4 bases left between them. In germline, CDR1 is MNHEY, CDR2 SVGAGI. The CDR3 region is CASSSLTEAFF. CDR3 sequence (DNA): TGTGCCAGCAGTTCTCTCACTGAAGCTTTCTTT.